The 14 T cell receptor beta chains below were found in one sample sequenced in a study of vaccination effects on CD4 cells after COVID-19 (dated by TCRdb to the early 2020s). After more than 9 days of culture, CD4+ T cells were isolated with the EasySep CD4+ T cell isolation kit. These receptors' targets are unknown. Libraries came from the immunoSEQ multiplex PCR assay. The table was pulled from immuneACCESS by TCRdb, which kept in-frame rearrangements only. Such tables lose some clones; where checked, under half of the loss comes from unresolved V genes, and the rest has no known cause. The sample includes about 74,000 clones, with over 60% observed a single time. The ten largest clones capture roughly 2% of the sample. Sequenced here: CD4+ T cells from PBMCs cultured without peptide, sampled before COVID-19 vaccination. The receptors shown here come from a human donor who received a COVID-19 vaccine.

V and J are TRBV11-2 and TRBJ2-1, with D perhaps TRBD2 (7 bases). Germline CDR1 and CDR2: SGHAT and FQNNGV. This CDR3 has 16 residues. V lost 2 bases and J 2 bases, leaving 13 bases between the germline ends. Written as DNA, the CDR3 is TGTGCCAGCAGCTTATTTAGGGGGGGAGCCTACAATGAGCAGTTCTTC. Translating it yields CASSLFRGGAYNEQFF.

This clone was seen just once. This rearrangement joins TRBV3-1 (or the pseudogene TRBV3-2) to TRBJ2-7, with D unclear. The ends were cut back, 6 bases at V and 3 bases at J, with 6 bases in the middle. The CDR3 is 11 residues long. CDR1 is LGHDT and CDR2 is YNNKEL in the germline V gene (reference sequence). CDR3 residues: CASSPHYEQYV. Here the CDR3 DNA reads TGTGCCAGCAGTCCTCACTACGAGCAGTACGTC.

V and J are TRBV30 and TRBJ2-3; possible D gene TRBD2, 5 bases. Germline CDR1 GTSNPN, CDR2 SVGIG (reference sequence). The CDR3 loop spans 14 amino acids. The germline V and J ends were trimmed by 4 bases and 5 bases, with 16 bases remaining between them. This CDR3 reads CAWTGGVIGDTQYF. DNA of the CDR3: TGTGCCTGGACAGGAGGAGTCATTGGAGATACGCAGTATTTT.

The chain uses TRBV10-2 and TRBJ2-5; 9 nucleotides match TRBD2. This CDR3 spans 14 amino acids. With 7 bases clipped from V and 3 bases from J, the junction kept 6 bases outside the gene matches. The V gene's germline CDR1 is WSHSY and CDR2 SAAADI. The DNA of the CDR3 is TGCGCCAGCACCCGGACTAGCGTCGAAGAGACCCAGTACTTC. It translates to CASTRTSVEETQYF.

This clone showed up just once. The chain combines TRBV2 with TRBJ2-2, with TRBD2 identical over 8 bases. Trimming at V came to 6 bases and at J to 4 bases, leaving 7 bases not matched to a gene. The CDR3 runs 15 residues. Per the germline V gene, CDR1 is SNHLY and CDR2 is FYNNEI. The chain's CDR3 is CASRAGGRVTGELFF. CDR3 nucleotides: TGTGCCAGCAGGGCGGGGGGACGTGTCACCGGGGAGCTGTTTTTT.

The table lists this clone with a count of one. The chain links TRBV5-1 to TRBJ1-2; 7 bases line up with TRBD1. The V gene end was trimmed by 2 bases and the J gene end by 8 bases; junction bases not matched to a gene: 12. Germline V lookup: CDR1 SGHRS, CDR2 YFSETQ. This CDR3 comprises 15 residues. CDR3 protein: CASSFTGDPYEGYTF. The CDR3 coding sequence is TGCGCCAGCAGCTTTACAGGGGATCCGTACGAGGGCTACACCTTC.

The V call is TRBV4-1, the J call TRBJ1-5; 7 nucleotides line up with TRBD1. The CDR3 runs 15 residues. Trimming removed 2 bases from V and 6 bases from J; junction bases left unmatched: 7. In germline, CDR1 is MGHRA, CDR2 YSYEKL. CDR3 in DNA: TGCGCCAGCAGCCAAACTGACAGGGTAGGTCAGCCCCAGCATTTT. This codes for CASSQTDRVGQPQHF.

The chain employs TRBV6-5 and TRBJ1-5; D not resolved. Germline lookup yields CDR1 MNHEY and CDR2 SVGAGI. This CDR3 contains 15 residues. V was cut by 7 bases and J by 4 bases, with 17 bases left in between. DNA for the CDR3: TGTGCCAGCATCGTGAGTCCGGTGGGTAATCAGCCCCAGCATTTT. Translating it yields CASIVSPVGNQPQHF.

The chain couples TRBV29-1 to TRBJ2-1; D unresolved. The CDR3 extends over 12 amino acids. The V gene lost 3 bases and the J gene lost 8 bases, with 11 bases spanning the gap. Germline V gene sequence: CDR1 SQVTM, CDR2 ANQGSEA. The CDR3 loop is CSVDYSLDEQFF. CDR3 in DNA: TGCAGCGTTGATTACAGCTTGGATGAGCAGTTCTTC.

The CDR3 region has the DNA TGTGCCAGCAGTTCACAGGGGGCGATGGGCGAGCAGTACGTC. It specifies CASSSQGAMGEQYV. V and J are TRBV6-5 and TRBJ2-7; 9 bases align to TRBD1. J lost 6 bases, V lost 4 bases, and 7 bases had no gene match. Looked up from germline, CDR1 is MNHEY and CDR2 is SVGAGI. The CDR3 length is 14 residues.

The chain combines TRBV19 with TRBJ1-3, with 11 nucleotides matching TRBD1. Germline loops: CDR1 LNHDA, CDR2 SQIVND (reference sequence). The CDR3 covers 16 residues. Germline trimming cut 7 bases from V and 4 bases from J; bases unmatched to any gene: 9. CDR3: CASMLRTGGRGNTIYF. CDR3 sequence (DNA): TGTGCCAGTATGTTACGGACAGGGGGCCGAGGAAACACCATATATTTT.

The rearrangement uses TRBV24-1 and TRBJ2-7; 11 bases agree with TRBD1. Trimming at V came to 0 bases and at J to 4 bases, leaving 4 bases not matched to a gene. The CDR3 totals 16 residues. Germline assignment: CDR1 KGHDR and CDR2 SFDVKD. The CDR3 coding sequence is TGTGCCACCAGTGATTTGGGGGACAGGGGGTCTTACGAGCAGTACGTC. Translation gives CATSDLGDRGSYEQYV.

The V gene is TRBV24-1, the J gene TRBJ1-5, with D perhaps matching TRBD1 (5 bases). The V end lost 3 bases, the J end lost 3 bases, and 8 bases lay between the germline ends. Germline loops: CDR1 KGHDR, CDR2 SFDVKD. CDR3 length: 14 amino acids. In nucleotides, the CDR3 is TGTGCCACCAGTGATGGCGGGACCAATCAGCCCCAGCATTTT. It codes for CATSDGGTNQPQHF.

The chain carries TRBV3-1 (or the pseudogene TRBV3-2) and TRBJ1-2; TRBD1 agrees at 9 bases. J gave up 8 bases and V 1 base, and 5 bases lay outside the gene matches. This CDR3 is built from 14 residues. Germline V gives CDR1 LGHDT, CDR2 YNNKEL (reference sequence). The CDR3 nucleotides read TGTGCCAGCAGCCAAGTCAGGACAGGGGAGGGCTACACCTTC. As protein: CASSQVRTGEGYTF.